This passage covers 10 T cell receptor beta chains from one sample sequenced in a study of human T cells and chemical hapten exposure. The library tagged each cDNA molecule with unique molecular identifiers. TCRdb recomputed calls from the reads with MiXCR, one row per CDR3 protein. The sample consists of about 120,000 distinct CDR3 sequences, 8% to 9.5% of them appearing once. The template was total RNA from unfractionated whole blood. Specimen: whole blood. The receptors originated from a human donor in good health. Some clones in this sample may be carry-over from other donors' samples.

This clonotype was observed at least ten times. The chain employs TRBV12-3 or TRBV12-4 and TRBJ1-5, with 7 bases identical to TRBD1. The V gene end was trimmed by 8 bases and the J gene end by 6 bases; junction bases not matched to a gene: 10. This CDR3 spans 14 amino acids. The CDR3 coding sequence is TGTGCCAGCCGATTGACAGGGTTAGGTCAGCCCCAGCATTTT. It encodes CASRLTGLGQPQHF.

This clonotype was recorded many times. The V and J genes are TRBV6-5 and TRBJ1-5; D is undetermined. CDR3 size: 14 residues. Germline V CDR1 and CDR2: MNHEY, SVGAGI. The V gene lost 6 bases and the J gene lost 0 bases, with 9 bases spanning the gap. The DNA for the CDR3 is TGTGCCAGCAGCCACGGACGTAGCAATCAGCCCCAGCATTTT. Protein sequence: CASSHGRSNQPQHF.

The chain recombines TRBV20-1 with TRBJ2-5; TRBD2 aligns across 9 bases. With V trimmed by 0 bases and J by 2 bases, 7 bases remained unmatched. Germline loops: CDR1 DFQATT, CDR2 SNEGSKA (reference sequence). The CDR3 contains 16 residues. The CDR3 DNA reads TGCAGTGCTAGAGATTCGAGTAGCGGGAGACAAGAGACCCAGTACTTC. It specifies CSARDSSSGRQETQYF.

The chain employs TRBV5-4 and TRBJ2-7; 8 bases match TRBD1. With 4 bases clipped from V and 2 bases from J, the junction kept 5 bases outside the gene matches. Germline lookup yields CDR1 SGHNT and CDR2 YYREEE (reference sequence). This CDR3 is built from 14 residues. The CDR3 loop is CASSPGQVPYEQYF. CDR3 sequence (DNA): TGTGCCAGCAGCCCGGGACAGGTCCCCTACGAGCAGTACTTC.

This clonotype was observed a handful of times. The chain is built from TRBV7-9 and TRBJ2-1; TRBD2 matches at 7 bases. CDR1 SEHNR and CDR2 FQNEAQ come from the germline V gene (reference sequence). CDR3 length equals 14 residues. Germline trimming cut 3 bases from V and 2 bases from J; bases unmatched to any gene: 1. The CDR3 spells CASSLSGAYNEQFF. CDR3 DNA: TGTGCCAGCAGCTTGAGCGGGGCCTACAATGAGCAGTTCTTC. The variable domain in full, completed from reference TRBV7-9 and TRBJ2-1, reads DTGVSQNPRHKITKRGQNVTFRCDPISEHNRLYWYRQTLGQGPEFLTYFQNEAQLEKSRLLSDRFSAERPKGSFSTLEIQRTEQGDSAMYLCASSLSGAYNEQFFGPGTRLTVL.

The chain uses TRBV6-1 and TRBJ2-2; D is tentatively TRBD1 or TRBD2 (5 bases each). The CDR3 spans 14 residues. CDR1 is MNHNS, CDR2 SASEGT, per germline. The V end lost 8 bases, the J end lost 2 bases, and 12 bases lay between the germline ends. The CDR3 DNA sequence: TGTGCCAGCCGAGGGACGCAAAACACCGGGGAGCTGTTTTTT. This gives the protein CASRGTQNTGELFF.

The chain employs TRBV15 and TRBJ1-1; D is uncertain. Germline values: CDR1 LNHNV, CDR2 YYDKDF (reference sequence). This CDR3 region has 15 residues. V was cut by 3 bases and J by 1 base, with 12 bases left in between. The CDR3 sequence: CATSRVRRGNTEAFF. The CDR3 coding sequence is TGTGCCACCAGCAGGGTTCGGAGAGGGAACACTGAAGCTTTCTTT.

This clonotype turned up a few times. The junction departs from germline at one end; a sequencing error may be responsible. The rearrangement links TRBV12-3 or TRBV12-4 to TRBJ2-1, with 13 bases lining up with TRBD2. The CDR3 extends over 17 amino acids. The chain's CDR3 is CANSLGTSGIKNNEQFF. CDR3 sequence (DNA): TGTGCCAACAGTTTGGGGACTAGCGGGATTAAAAACAATGAGCAGTTCTTC.

This clonotype was found a few times. The CDR3 region is CSVHSQYSTEAFF. CDR3 DNA sequence: TGCAGCGTTCACTCACAGTATAGCACTGAAGCTTTCTTT. The rearrangement joins TRBV29-1 to TRBJ1-1; no clear D gene. Trimming cost V 5 bases and J 4 bases, with 14 bases left between them. CDR1 and CDR2 from the germline V gene are SQVTM and ANQGSEA. This CDR3 comprises 13 residues.

Many counts were recorded for this clonotype. The rearrangement uses TRBV4-3 and TRBJ1-3; D is uncertain. The germline CDR1 and CDR2 sequences are LGHNA and YSLEER. Trimming stripped 0 bases from V and 4 bases from J, with 13 bases between. The CDR3 consists of 16 residues. In DNA, the CDR3 is TGCGCCAGCAGCCAAGATCAAGGGAGAGGAGGAAACACCATATATTTT. Protein: CASSQDQGRGGNTIYF.